Described below is a single T cell receptor (beta chain) sequence and its context. What it recognizes is unknown. The CDR3 sequence is 15 residues long. The germline V and J ends were trimmed by 4 bases and 3 bases, with 16 bases remaining between them. Looked up from germline, CDR1 is LGHNA and CDR2 is YSLEER. The sample is drawn from a study of T cell responses to AZD1222 COVID-19 vaccine. Whole-study results and caveats: Mostly white British, mostly female donors; authors suggested clonal diversity may be underestimated. Baseline testing showed seropositivity in only five to seven AZD1222 recipients. Along spike, vaccine-associated CD4 TCRs were found throughout, with dominance at 160-218 and 743-854.

Only in-frame clones appear in the TCRdb table, and some are missing; sequencing was by immunoSEQ multiplex PCR. The data show about 70,000 clones, with 70% to 90% seen just once and approximately 5.4% held by the top ten. The receptor comes from an adult in good health. The chain uses TRBV4-3 and TRBJ2-7, with a tentative D call TRBD1 (5 bases). Source: peripheral blood, taken on day 0 of MenACWY control vaccination. The CDR3 here is CASSPGRGQLYEQYF. The CDR3 DNA reads as TGCGCCAGCAGCCCAGGGCGCGGCCAACTCTACGAGCAGTACTTC.